Detailed here is one TCR beta chain. Other DNA sequences from this sample encode an identical CDR3 as well. Per the germline V gene, CDR1 is SGHNT and CDR2 is YYREEE (reference sequence). The CDR3 loop spans 13 amino acids. The V end was cut by 0 bases, the J end by 6 bases, with 8 bases between. The data were produced by immunoSEQ multiplex PCR, yet TCRdb's version contains in-frame clones alone and is incomplete. The table shows some 1,400,000 clones, with around 97% occurring only once. These data are taken from a study of shared clonotypes between healthy human individuals. Overall study context: Each donor had three CD4 naive, three CD4 memory, two CD8 naive and one CD8 memory plate.

The sample was naive CD4+ T cells sorted from blood. The subset was: CD45RA+ positively selected. The origin of this receptor is a man under 40 in good health. The V gene is TRBV5-4, the J gene TRBJ2-3; perhaps TRBD1 as D (5 bases). DNA of the CDR3: TGTGCCAGCAGCTTGGCAGGGCGGGATACGCAGTATTTT. It translates to CASSLAGRDTQYF.